Listed here are 15 T cell receptor beta chains from one sample, sequenced in a study of cytomegalovirus exposure and HLA in healthy donors. With 60 Vbeta and 13 Jbeta primers, the PCR was carried out. TCRdb's copy holds only in-frame clones and misses some; the assay was immunoSEQ multiplex PCR. The data hold about 59,000 clones, with around 85% observed a single time. Material for sequencing was PBMCs. The receptors originated from a man in his forties in good health and CMV-seronegative.

The V gene is TRBV7-2, the J gene TRBJ2-5; 10 bases align to TRBD2. Germline values: CDR1 SGHTA, CDR2 FQGNSA. V dropped 4 bases and J dropped 5; count of bases not matched to a gene: 4. The CDR3 covers 14 residues. DNA of the CDR3: TGTGCCAGCAGCTATAGCGGGGGGCTCGAGACCCAGTACTTC. This gives the protein CASSYSGGLETQYF. The full variable domain, rest sourced from reference TRBV7-2 and TRBJ2-5, is GAGVSQSPSNKVTEKGKDVELRCDPISGHTALYWYRQSLGQGLEFLIYFQGNSAPDKSGLPSDRFSAERTGGSVSTLTIQRTQQEDSAVYLCASSYSGGLETQYFGPGTRLLVL.

CDR3 nucleotides: TGTGCCAGTAATCCGGGAAACTATTACAATGAGCAGTTCTTC. It specifies CASNPGNYYNEQFF. This chain connects TRBV19 to TRBJ2-1, with D maybe TRBD2 (5 bases). The CDR3 covers 14 residues. Trimming took 7 bases from V and 4 from J, leaving 14 bases between them. CDR1 is LNHDA and CDR2 is SQIVND in the germline V gene (reference sequence). Full variable domain (missing parts from reference TRBV19 and TRBJ2-1): DGGITQSPKYLFRKEGQNVTLSCEQNLNHDAMYWYRQDPGQGLRLIYYSQIVNDFQKGDIAEGYSVSREKKESFPLTVTSAQKNPTAFYLCASNPGNYYNEQFFGPGTRLTVL.

The CDR3 is CSVEDHRVYGYTF. The CDR3 DNA reads as TGCAGCGTTGAAGATCACAGGGTTTATGGCTACACCTTC. The rearrangement links TRBV29-1 to TRBJ1-2; D possibly corresponds to TRBD1 (6 bases). The CDR3 is 13 residues long. Trimming took off 0 bases at V and 5 bases at J, with 10 bases between the two ends. Germline lookup yields CDR1 SQVTM and CDR2 ANQGSEA.

CDR3 in DNA: TGTGCCAGCAGCCCCCGACTAGATCCCAGAGAGACCCAGTACTTC. It is translated as CASSPRLDPRETQYF. The chain links TRBV7-8 to TRBJ2-5; weak D call: TRBD2 (6 bases). Trimming cost V 5 bases and J 4 bases, with 17 bases left between them. The CDR3 loop spans 15 amino acids. From germline, CDR1 is SGHVS and CDR2 FQNEAQ.

J is TRBJ2-4 and V is TRBV30, with D possibly being TRBD2 (5 bases). The CDR3 length is 18 residues. The V end lost 0 bases, the J end lost 6 bases, and 24 bases lay between the germline ends. Germline values: CDR1 GTSNPN, CDR2 SVGIG (reference sequence). CDR3: CAWSVITRSLAQGNIQYF. CDR3 coding DNA: TGTGCCTGGAGTGTAATTACCCGTTCGCTAGCTCAAGGAAACATTCAGTACTTC.

The chain couples TRBV5-5 to TRBJ2-5; perhaps TRBD1 as D (6 bases). Germline lookup yields CDR1 SGHKS and CDR2 YYEKEE (reference sequence). The CDR3 runs 15 residues. Deletions cut 4 bases from V and 5 bases from J, with 18 bases between. CDR3 sequence (DNA): TGTGCCAGCAGCGCCTTTCCTGGGGGCGGGGAGACCCAGTACTTC. This sequence encodes CASSAFPGGGETQYF.

V is TRBV30 and J is TRBJ2-7, with 7 nucleotides matching TRBD1. The CDR3 length is 13 residues. V gave up 5 bases and J gave up 5 bases; unmatched junction bases: 9. From germline, CDR1 is GTSNPN and CDR2 SVGIG (reference sequence). This CDR3 is CAWAQGYLDEQYF. The CDR3 nucleotides are TGTGCCTGGGCACAGGGGTATCTGGACGAGCAGTACTTC. Together with reference TRBV30 and TRBJ2-7, the CDR3 gives the full variable domain: SQTIHQWPATLVQPVGSPLSLECTVEGTSNPNLYWYRQAAGRGLQLLFYSVGIGQISSEVPQNLSASRPQDRQFILSSKKLLLSDSGFYLCAWAQGYLDEQYFGPGTRLTVT.

V usage is TRBV14 and J usage is TRBJ2-3, with 8 bases that match TRBD2. Losses at the gene ends were 4 bases for V and 1 base for J; bases not matched to a gene: 10. CDR1 and CDR2 from the germline V gene are SGHDN and FVKESK. This CDR3 spans 17 amino acids. The CDR3 sequence: CASSPAGVWDGTDTQYF. The CDR3 nucleotides are TGTGCCAGCAGCCCAGCGGGGGTATGGGACGGCACAGATACGCAGTATTTT.

V is TRBV5-4 and J is TRBJ1-2; TRBD1 is a possible D gene (5 bases). Germline CDR1 and CDR2: SGHNT and YYREEE (reference sequence). Trimming took off 4 bases at V and 5 bases at J, with 24 bases between the two ends. The CDR3 is 17 residues long. CDR3 in DNA: TGTGCCAGCAGCAACGGGGGGTCAGGGAGTGGGCTTTATGGCTACACCTTC. Translation gives CASSNGGSGSGLYGYTF. The whole variable domain, remainder taken from reference TRBV5-4 and TRBJ1-2, is ETGVTQSPTHLIKTRGQQVTLRCSSQSGHNTVSWYQQALGQGPQFIFQYYREEENGRGNFPPRFSGLQFPNYSSELNVNALELDDSALYLCASSNGGSGSGLYGYTFGSGTRLTVV.

The chain joins TRBV28 to TRBJ1-5; D may be TRBD1 (6 bases). Germline values: CDR1 MDHEN, CDR2 SYDVKM. Trimming stripped 3 bases from V and 3 bases from J, with 12 bases between. This CDR3 spans 15 amino acids. The CDR3 reads CASSLGGLANQPQHF. The CDR3 coding sequence is TGTGCCAGCAGTTTGGGGGGGCTGGCCAATCAGCCCCAGCATTTT.

This sequence joins TRBV18 and TRBJ1-5; D remains unclear. Between the trimmed V and J ends, which lost 4 bases and 7 bases, there was a span of 14 bases. CDR3 length: 14 amino acids. CDR1 is KGHSH, CDR2 LQKENI, per germline. CDR3 sequence (DNA): TGTGCCAGCTCACTTACGGTTGCATCCCAGCCCCAGCATTTT. Translating gives CASSLTVASQPQHF.

The rearrangement links TRBV27 to TRBJ2-4, with D tentatively TRBD2 (6 bases). Between the trimmed V and J ends, which lost 2 bases and 9 bases, there was a span of 14 bases. Germline CDR1 and CDR2: MNHEY and SMNVEV (reference sequence). The CDR3 totals 14 residues. CDR3 coding DNA: TGTGCCAGCAGTTTAGGAGTGGGGGGAGGCATTCAGTACTTC. It yields the protein CASSLGVGGGIQYF.

V and J are TRBV7-6 and TRBJ2-7; D is unclear. V lost 0 bases and J lost 2, with 20 bases in between. The CDR3 loop spans 18 amino acids. Germline CDR1 reads SGHVS; CDR2 reads FNYEAQ. Here the CDR3 reads CASSLAPSLPAGPYEQYF. CDR3 DNA: TGTGCCAGCAGCTTAGCTCCCAGCCTCCCGGCTGGGCCCTACGAGCAGTACTTC.

The V and J genes are TRBV7-9 and TRBJ1-2; D is possibly TRBD1 (5 bases). Germline CDR1 reads SEHNR; CDR2 reads FQNEAQ (reference sequence). The V end was cut by 5 bases, the J end by 5 bases, with 15 bases between. The CDR3 is 14 residues long. CDR3 in amino acids: CASSGDSSTYGYTF. For the CDR3, the DNA is TGTGCCAGCAGCGGCGACAGCAGCACGTATGGCTACACCTTC.

The chain couples TRBV6-5 to TRBJ1-5, with D maybe TRBD1 (5 bases). The V gene's germline CDR1 is MNHEY and CDR2 SVGAGI. V shed 8 bases and J shed 2 bases, with 13 bases lying between them. The CDR3 is 14 residues long. The CDR3 region has the DNA TGTGCCAGCGGACGGGGAGGGGGCAATCAGCCCCAGCATTTT. Residues: CASGRGGGNQPQHF.